These T cell receptor beta chains were read from a single sample in a study of cytomegalovirus exposure and HLA in healthy donors. Only in-frame clones appear in the TCRdb table, and some are missing; sequencing was by immunoSEQ multiplex PCR. The data contain 150,000 to 200,000 clones, roughly four fifths of them singletons. Source material: PBMCs. Receptor source: a man between 18 and 29 years old in good health and CMV-seronegative. Each CDR3 is given with its conserved first and last residue. The order of the fields is CDR3 length, V gene, J gene, clone size, D gene, CDR3 DNA, CDR3 protein. A D gene is named only where the DNA matches it firmly. Clone size is not always given. Where it is, it says once, few, many or a class for expanded clones.

len: 17
v_gene: TRBV7-2
j_gene: TRBJ2-3
abundance: .
d_gene: TRBD2
CDR3nt: TGTGCCAGCAGCTTAGTGGGGACTAGCGTCGGCACAGATACGCAGTATTTT
CDR3aa: CASSLVGTSVGTDTQYF

len: 15
v_gene: TRBV4-3
j_gene: TRBJ1-2
abundance: .
d_gene: TRBD1
CDR3nt: TGCGCCAGCAGCCAAGGACAGGGGTTCATGGATGGCTACACCTTC
CDR3aa: CASSQGQGFMDGYTF

len: 13
v_gene: TRBV29-1
j_gene: TRBJ1-2
abundance: .
d_gene: .
CDR3nt: TGCAGCGTTGAAGAGGGGCAGAACTATGGCTACACCTTC
CDR3aa: CSVEEGQNYGYTF

len: 18
v_gene: TRBV28
j_gene: TRBJ2-7
abundance: .
d_gene: TRBD2
CDR3nt: TGTGCCAGCAGTACCCGAGGAGCGGGAGGGACTCTTGGGGACGAGCAGTACTTC
CDR3aa: CASSTRGAGGTLGDEQYF

len: 14
v_gene: TRBV5-1
j_gene: TRBJ2-7
abundance: once
d_gene: TRBD1
CDR3nt: TGCGCCAGCAGCCCCAGGGACAGGGCCTACGAGCAGTACTTC
CDR3aa: CASSPRDRAYEQYF

len: 15
v_gene: TRBV13
j_gene: TRBJ1-1
abundance: .
d_gene: TRBD1
CDR3nt: TGTGCCAGCAGGCCTTATGACAGGGGTCGAGGTGAAGCTTTCTTT
CDR3aa: CASRPYDRGRGEAFF

len: 15
v_gene: TRBV11-1
j_gene: TRBJ2-4
abundance: .
d_gene: .
CDR3nt: TGTGCCAGCAGCTTAAGTGGGGCTGGAAAAAACATTCAGTACTTC
CDR3aa: CASSLSGAGKNIQYF

len: 14
v_gene: TRBV29-1
j_gene: TRBJ2-2
abundance: few
d_gene: TRBD2
CDR3nt: TGCAGCGTCGGGGGGTTGCGGAACACCGGGGAGCTGTTTTTT
CDR3aa: CSVGGLRNTGELFF

len: 14
v_gene: TRBV6-5
j_gene: TRBJ1-4
abundance: .
d_gene: .
CDR3nt: TGTGCCAGCAAAGGACTGGCCTGGGGTGAAAAACTGTTTTTT
CDR3aa: CASKGLAWGEKLFF

len: 17
v_gene: TRBV11-2
j_gene: TRBJ2-1
abundance: .
d_gene: TRBD1
CDR3nt: TGTGCCAGCAGCTTAGGGGGACAGGCGAGCTCCTACAATGAGCAGTTCTTC
CDR3aa: CASSLGGQASSYNEQFF

len: 13
v_gene: TRBV29-1
j_gene: TRBJ2-7
abundance: once
d_gene: .
CDR3nt: TGCAGCGCCCGAACAGGGAACTCCTACGAGCAGTACTTC
CDR3aa: CSARTGNSYEQYF

len: 15
v_gene: TRBV6-1
j_gene: TRBJ2-7
abundance: .
d_gene: TRBD2
CDR3nt: TGTGCCAGCAGTGAACAAAGCGGGAGTTCCTACGAGCAGTACTTC
CDR3aa: CASSEQSGSSYEQYF

len: 12
v_gene: TRBV7-2
j_gene: TRBJ2-3
abundance: .
d_gene: .
CDR3nt: TGTGCCAGCAGCTTAGTTTTGGGGGGGCAGTATTTT
CDR3aa: CASSLVLGGQYF

len: 14
v_gene: TRBV7-2
j_gene: TRBJ2-3
abundance: .
d_gene: .
CDR3nt: TGTGCCAGCAGCCGCGGGGTGGCCGGAGATACGCAGTATTTT
CDR3aa: CASSRGVAGDTQYF

len: 17
v_gene: TRBV10-3
j_gene: TRBJ2-3
abundance: .
d_gene: TRBD2
CDR3nt: TGTGCCATCAGTGAAAGGCCGGGACTAGCGTTCACAGATACGCAGTATTTT
CDR3aa: CAISERPGLAFTDTQYF

len: 15
v_gene: TRBV11-2
j_gene: TRBJ2-1
abundance: once
d_gene: .
CDR3nt: TGTGCCAGCAGCTCAGCAGGGGACCGTGTGCATGAGCAGTTCTTC
CDR3aa: CASSSAGDRVHEQFF

len: 15
v_gene: TRBV5-1
j_gene: TRBJ2-5
abundance: few
d_gene: TRBD2
CDR3nt: TGCGCCAGCAGCCCACAGACTAGCGGTGAAGAGACCCAGTACTTC
CDR3aa: CASSPQTSGEETQYF

len: 15
v_gene: TRBV7-9
j_gene: TRBJ2-7
abundance: .
d_gene: .
CDR3nt: TGTTCCAGCAGCTTAGCGAGCTTAGCGGTATACGAGCAGTACTTC
CDR3aa: CSSSLASLAVYEQYF

len: 15
v_gene: TRBV6-6
j_gene: TRBJ1-5
abundance: .
d_gene: .
CDR3nt: TGTGCCAGCAGTTACCGCGGGAGGGGTAATCAGCCCCAGCATTTT
CDR3aa: CASSYRGRGNQPQHF

len: 14
v_gene: TRBV7-3
j_gene: TRBJ2-2
abundance: .
d_gene: TRBD1
CDR3nt: TGTGCCAGCAGCTGGGACAGAAACACCGGGGAGCTGTTTTTT
CDR3aa: CASSWDRNTGELFF

len: 14
v_gene: TRBV6-5
j_gene: TRBJ2-7
abundance: .
d_gene: TRBD2
CDR3nt: TGTGCCAGCAGTTCCGACCGGGGGGGCTACGAGCAGTACTTC
CDR3aa: CASSSDRGGYEQYF

len: 14
v_gene: TRBV18
j_gene: TRBJ2-4
abundance: .
d_gene: .
CDR3nt: TGTGCCAGCTCACCGACAGGACAGATCTTGTCCCCGTACTTC
CDR3aa: CASSPTGQILSPYF

len: 15
v_gene: TRBV7-9
j_gene: TRBJ2-3
abundance: .
d_gene: .
CDR3nt: TGTGCCAGCAAGACAGCAGGGAGGGGGACAGATACGCAGTATTTT
CDR3aa: CASKTAGRGTDTQYF

len: 16
v_gene: TRBV18
j_gene: TRBJ1-2
abundance: few
d_gene: TRBD1
CDR3nt: TGTGCCAGCTCACCTCAAAGAGGACAGGGCGATAATGGCTACACCTTC
CDR3aa: CASSPQRGQGDNGYTF

len: 14
v_gene: TRBV13
j_gene: TRBJ2-7
abundance: .
d_gene: TRBD2
CDR3nt: TGTGCCAGCAGGGTAAGCGGGACGGGAGAAGAGCAGTACTTC
CDR3aa: CASRVSGTGEEQYF

len: 18
v_gene: TRBV10-3
j_gene: TRBJ2-7
abundance: .
d_gene: TRBD1
CDR3nt: TGTGCCATCAGTGGGGGCCACTCGGGACAGGGGGGAATTGGGGAGCAGTACTTC
CDR3aa: CAISGGHSGQGGIGEQYF

len: 16
v_gene: TRBV19
j_gene: TRBJ2-5
abundance: .
d_gene: TRBD2
CDR3nt: TGTGCCAGTACGGGCGTGGCTAGCGGGTCGCGAGAGACCCAGTACTTC
CDR3aa: CASTGVASGSRETQYF

len: 18
v_gene: TRBV4-2
j_gene: TRBJ2-1
abundance: few
d_gene: TRBD2
CDR3nt: TGTGCCAGCAGCCACACTAGCGGGAGGGCCAAGGGTCCAGGTGAGCAGTTCTTC
CDR3aa: CASSHTSGRAKGPGEQFF

len: 17
v_gene: TRBV5-6
j_gene: TRBJ2-1
abundance: .
d_gene: TRBD2
CDR3nt: TGTGCCAGCAGCTGGGGACTAGCGGGGAGCTCCTACAATGAGCAGTTCTTC
CDR3aa: CASSWGLAGSSYNEQFF

len: 16
v_gene: TRBV4-3
j_gene: TRBJ2-2
abundance: .
d_gene: .
CDR3nt: TGCGCCAGCAGCCAAGATCATCAAACTAGACGCGGGGAGCTGTTTTTT
CDR3aa: CASSQDHQTRRGELFF

len: 17
v_gene: TRBV4-3
j_gene: TRBJ2-5
abundance: once
d_gene: TRBD2
CDR3nt: TGCGCCAGCAGCCAAGAAGGCGGAGCGGGATTGGGGGAGACCCAGTACTTC
CDR3aa: CASSQEGGAGLGETQYF

len: 12
v_gene: TRBV5-1
j_gene: TRBJ2-7
abundance: .
d_gene: .
CDR3nt: TGCGCCAGCAGAGCGGACTCCTACGAGCAGTACTTC
CDR3aa: CASRADSYEQYF

len: 17
v_gene: TRBV18
j_gene: TRBJ2-5
abundance: .
d_gene: TRBD2
CDR3nt: TGTGCCAGCTCACCACTGAACAGCGGGGGGGTGCGCGAGACCCAGTACTTC
CDR3aa: CASSPLNSGGVRETQYF

len: 15
v_gene: TRBV5-1
j_gene: TRBJ2-2
abundance: .
d_gene: TRBD2
CDR3nt: TGCGCCAGCAGCGGCGCGGGGGCGAACACCGGGGAGCTGTTTTTT
CDR3aa: CASSGAGANTGELFF